The 15 T cell receptor beta chains in this list originate from one sample, sequenced in a study of blood T cell repertoires in COVID-19 (dated by TCRdb to 2020 to 2021). The library was produced with the immunoSEQ multiplex PCR assay. The clones in this table, taken by TCRdb from immuneACCESS, are in-frame only. Not every clone is retained; where verified, under half of the shortfall comes from an unresolved V gene, and the cause of the rest is unknown. Across this sample there are around 290,000 clones, with about nine tenths seen only once. Approximately 2.5% of the sample is in the top ten clones. The specimen sequenced was PBMCs or T cells enriched from blood (not recorded which). The receptors were sampled from a woman aged 18-29 years who had recovered from COVID-19.

This clone was counted many times. The rearrangement uses TRBV19 and TRBJ1-5, with 10 nucleotides matching TRBD1. The germline gives CDR1 LNHDA, CDR2 SQIVND (reference sequence). There are 13 residues in the CDR3. The trim removed 11 bases at V and 6 bases at J, leaving 7 bases unmatched. The CDR3 bases are TGTGCCGCCTCCGGGGACAGGGGTCAGCCCCAGCATTTT. This sequence encodes CAASGDRGQPQHF.

The CDR3 loop is CASSLALGLATNEQYF. The CDR3 DNA reads as TGTGCCAGCAGCTTAGCCCTGGGACTAGCGACAAACGAGCAGTACTTC. The rearrangement links TRBV7-2 to TRBJ2-7, with TRBD2 matching over 10 bases. Germline CDR1 is SGHTA and CDR2 is FQGNSA. V was clipped by 0 bases and J by 5 bases; unmatched bases: 7. CDR3 length: 16 residues. Filled out from reference TRBV7-2 and TRBJ2-7, the complete variable domain reads GAGVSQSPSNKVTEKGKDVELRCDPISGHTALYWYRQSLGQGLEFLIYFQGNSAPDKSGLPSDRFSAERTGGSVSTLTIQRTQQEDSAVYLCASSLALGLATNEQYFGPGTRLTVT.

J is TRBJ1-6 and V is TRBV2; no clear D. Germline V gene lookup returns CDR1 SNHLY and CDR2 FYNNEI. V shed 3 bases and J shed 4 bases, with 10 bases lying between them. This CDR3 has 15 residues. CDR3 coding DNA: TGTGCCAGCAGTGAGGGCGGGAATTATAATTCACCCCTCCACTTT. This encodes CASSEGGNYNSPLHF.

This chain joins TRBV18 and TRBJ1-1, with D possibly being TRBD1 (5 bases). Germline V CDR1 and CDR2: KGHSH, LQKENI. V shed 2 bases and J shed 0 bases, with 10 bases lying between them. The CDR3 is made up of 15 amino acids. The CDR3 region has the DNA TGTGCCAGCTCACCAAACCCGGACATGAACACTGAAGCTTTCTTT. As protein: CASSPNPDMNTEAFF.

The V and J genes are TRBV30 and TRBJ2-7; TRBD1 aligns across 10 bases. Germline trimming cut 4 bases from V and 3 bases from J; bases unmatched to any gene: 6. This CDR3 region has 14 residues. Germline values: CDR1 GTSNPN, CDR2 SVGIG (reference sequence). The CDR3 region has the DNA TGTGCCTGGACCGTCTGGACAGGGGGCTACGAGCAGTACTTC. Its translation is CAWTVWTGGYEQYF.

CDR3 region: CASIPRPGFWNTEAFF. In DNA form, the CDR3 reads TGTGCCAGCATCCCCCGTCCAGGGTTTTGGAACACTGAAGCTTTCTTT. The gene calls are TRBV28 and TRBJ1-1; D may be TRBD1 (5 bases). The CDR3 is made up of 16 amino acids. Germline V lookup: CDR1 MDHEN, CDR2 SYDVKM. The germline V and J ends were trimmed by 7 bases and 1 base, with 19 bases remaining between them. Filled out from reference TRBV28 and TRBJ1-1, the complete variable domain reads DVKVTQSSRYLVKRTGEKVFLECVQDMDHENMFWYRQDPGLGLRLIYFSYDVKMKEKGDIPEGYSVSREKKERFSLILESASTNQTSMYLCASIPRPGFWNTEAFFGQGTRLTVV.

The chain uses TRBV4-3 and TRBJ2-5; 7 bases are a match to TRBD1. Germline CDR1 reads LGHNA; CDR2 reads YSLEER. Losses at the gene ends were 0 bases for V and 1 base for J; bases not matched to a gene: 2. This CDR3 contains 15 residues. CDR3 residues: CASSQDWTGQETQYF. The CDR3 DNA is TGCGCCAGCAGCCAAGATTGGACAGGCCAAGAGACCCAGTACTTC.

J is TRBJ2-4 and V is TRBV4-1; 11 positions agree with TRBD1. CDR3 length: 19 amino acids. In germline, CDR1 is MGHRA, CDR2 YSYEKL. With V trimmed by 4 bases and J by 0 bases, 11 bases remained unmatched. CDR3 sequence reads: CASSPVRTGGALAKNIQYF. CDR3 nucleotides: TGCGCCAGCAGCCCAGTGAGGACAGGGGGCGCCTTAGCCAAAAACATTCAGTACTTC.

The CDR3 reads CASSPRGEIGYTF. As DNA, the CDR3 is TGTGCCAGCAGCCCAAGGGGCGAAATTGGCTACACCTTC. This chain uses TRBV12-3 or TRBV12-4 with TRBJ1-2; possible D gene TRBD1, 5 bases. The CDR3 extends over 13 amino acids. V was trimmed by 6 bases and J by 7 bases, leaving 15 bases between them.

The CDR3 DNA sequence: TGCAGCGTTGTAGGGCAGGGAGAGGGGGTGAACACTGAAGCTTTCTTT. Translated, it gives CSVVGQGEGVNTEAFF. J is TRBJ1-1 and V is TRBV29-1; TRBD1 might be the D (6 bases). CDR1 SQVTM and CDR2 ANQGSEA come from the germline V gene. The CDR3 contains 16 residues. V was pared by 4 bases and J by 0 bases, with 18 bases between. Variable domain in full (rest from reference TRBV29-1 and TRBJ1-1): SAVISQKPSRDICQRGTSLTIQCQVDSQVTMMFWYRQQPGQSLTLIATANQGSEATYESGFVIDKFPISRPNLTFSTLTVSNMSPEDSSIYLCSVVGQGEGVNTEAFFGQGTRLTVV.

This clone was recorded a few times. The genes are TRBV6-1 and TRBJ2-7; D not resolved. CDR3 length: 16 residues. The germline V and J ends were trimmed by 0 bases and 0 bases, with 12 bases remaining between them. CDR1 MNHNS and CDR2 SASEGT come from the germline V gene. In DNA, the CDR3 is TGTGCCAGCAGTGAAGCGCTTCCAGGCAGCTCCTACGAGCAGTACTTC. Residues: CASSEALPGSSYEQYF.

The CDR3 is CASSLQVSPYEQYF. The CDR3 DNA reads TGTGCCAGCAGCTTGCAGGTGTCCCCCTACGAGCAGTACTTC. The rearrangement joins TRBV5-4 to TRBJ2-7, with D uncertain. The germline V gene encodes CDR1 SGHNT and CDR2 YYREEE (reference sequence). The V gene lost 1 base and the J gene lost 2 bases, with 10 bases spanning the gap. This CDR3 is 14 amino acids long.

V is TRBV7-2 and J is TRBJ2-1; D is uncertain. The CDR3 extends over 13 amino acids. Germline V gene data show CDR1 as SGHTA and CDR2 as FQGNSA. V gave up 0 bases and J gave up 4 bases, with 4 bases separating them. The CDR3 bases are TGTGCCAGCAGCTTAGCTATTTACAATGAGCAGTTCTTC. It encodes CASSLAIYNEQFF.

V is TRBV7-8 and J is TRBJ1-2, with a weak D call TRBD1 (5 bases). Trimming left V 5 bases short and J 4 bases short, with 20 bases between. The CDR3 has 16 residues. Per the germline V gene, CDR1 is SGHVS and CDR2 is FQNEAQ. CDR3 nucleotides: TGTGCCAGCAGCCTTAGTCGCGGGGGTTCTAGCTATGGCTACACCTTC. As protein: CASSLSRGGSSYGYTF.

V usage is TRBV25-1 and J usage is TRBJ2-6, with TRBD2 identical over 7 bases. The CDR3 spans 17 residues. The germline gives CDR1 MGHDK, CDR2 SYGVNS. With 4 bases clipped from V and 0 bases from J, the junction kept 6 bases outside the gene matches. The CDR3 reads CASSGTGGRSGANVLTF. CDR3 DNA sequence: TGTGCCAGCAGTGGAACGGGGGGACGCTCTGGGGCCAACGTCCTGACTTTC.